The 15 T cell receptor beta chains reported below all come from one sample, sequenced in a study of blood T cell repertoires in COVID-19. Assay used: immunoSEQ multiplex PCR; TCRdb lists only in-frame clones, some missing. Among 75,000 to 100,000 clones listed, roughly nine tenths were seen once. Sequencing was done on a sample of peripheral blood. The receptors originated from a man aged 55 to 69 with acute or convalescent COVID-19.

The CDR3 DNA sequence: TGCGCCAGCAGCTTGGAAAGGGGAGGGTACACTGAAGCTTTCTTT. Its translation: CASSLERGGYTEAFF. This chain links TRBV5-1 with TRBJ1-1, with D maybe TRBD1 (5 bases). This CDR3 contains 15 residues. Trimming pared 0 bases from V and 3 bases from J, leaving 12 bases between. Per the germline V gene, CDR1 is SGHRS and CDR2 is YFSETQ.

The gene calls are TRBV11-2 and TRBJ2-4, with a possible D match to TRBD1 (6 bases). Germline CDR1 is SGHAT and CDR2 is FQNNGV. V shed 8 bases and J shed 7 bases, with 18 bases lying between them. There are 14 residues in the CDR3. Here the CDR3 reads CASRSITQGNIQYF. CDR3 nucleotides: TGTGCCAGCCGTTCCATCACACAGGGTAACATTCAGTACTTC.

The chain links TRBV19 to TRBJ2-1; 11 bases are a match to TRBD2. CDR3 length: 15 residues. The J segment lost 5 bases and the V segment lost 8 bases, leaving 8 bases of the junction unmatched. Per germline, CDR1 LNHDA and CDR2 SQIVND (reference sequence). In DNA, the CDR3 is TGTGCCAGTTTGGCCGGGACTAGCGGTAACAATGAGCAGTTCTTC. It is translated as CASLAGTSGNNEQFF.

The V gene is TRBV9, the J gene TRBJ1-1, with a tentative D call TRBD1 (6 bases). Germline CDR1 is SGDLS and CDR2 is YYNGEE. V was trimmed by 2 bases and J by 1 base, leaving 12 bases between them. There are 15 residues in the CDR3. This CDR3 reads CASSVGGGPNTEAFF. The DNA of the CDR3 is TGTGCCAGCAGCGTGGGCGGGGGGCCGAACACTGAAGCTTTCTTT.

The chain uses TRBV4-3 and TRBJ2-5; 8 bases are a match to TRBD2. V shed 3 bases, J shed 4 bases, and the junction held 10 bases outside the gene matches. CDR3 size: 16 residues. Per germline, CDR1 LGHNA and CDR2 YSLEER. The CDR3 spells CASSQGSGAPRETQYF. The CDR3 DNA reads TGCGCCAGCAGCCAGGGTAGCGGGGCCCCGAGAGAGACCCAGTACTTC.

This rearrangement joins TRBV9 to TRBJ2-5; 9 bases fit TRBD2. The germline V gene encodes CDR1 SGDLS and CDR2 YYNGEE. J was trimmed by 5 bases and V by 4 bases; bases with no gene match: 6. The CDR3 is made up of 14 amino acids. The CDR3: CASSKGLAWETQYF. Written as DNA, the CDR3 is TGTGCCAGCAGCAAAGGACTAGCGTGGGAGACCCAGTACTTC.

The chain joins TRBV7-9 to TRBJ1-1, with no clear D. The V gene lost 2 bases and the J gene lost 3 bases, with 4 bases spanning the gap. The V gene's germline CDR1 is SEHNR and CDR2 FQNEAQ (reference sequence). The CDR3 loop spans 12 amino acids. The CDR3 sequence: CASSLRDTEAFF. CDR3 coding DNA: TGTGCCAGCAGCTTACGGGACACTGAAGCTTTCTTT.

The chain has TRBV28 and TRBJ2-3; D perhaps matches TRBD2 (5 bases). Looked up from germline, CDR1 is MDHEN and CDR2 is SYDVKM. The CDR3 consists of 16 residues. The V gene lost 6 bases and the J gene lost 2 bases, with 18 bases spanning the gap. CDR3 amino acids: CASSRSPGVYTDTQYF. CDR3 DNA: TGTGCCAGCAGCCGGTCCCCCGGGGTGTACACAGATACGCAGTATTTT.

The chain links TRBV13 to TRBJ2-1; the match to TRBD2 covers 14 bases. This CDR3 is 19 amino acids long. The V gene's germline CDR1 is PRHDT and CDR2 FYEKMQ (reference sequence). J lost 4 bases, V lost 5 bases, and 13 bases had no gene match. The CDR3 is CASSPRTSGGIPRYNEQFF. The CDR3 nucleotides are TGTGCCAGCAGCCCACGGACTAGCGGGGGGATCCCCCGTTACAATGAGCAGTTCTTC.

This clone was seen only once. V usage is TRBV24-1 and J usage is TRBJ2-1; weak D call: TRBD2 (5 bases). The CDR3 length is 13 residues. V dropped 7 bases and J dropped 10 bases, with 16 bases sitting between them. In germline, CDR1 is KGHDR, CDR2 SFDVKD. CDR3 nucleotide sequence: TGTGCCACCAGCGATCTTGAGGGCGGGGAGCAGTTCTTC. Translated: CATSDLEGGEQFF.

The V call is TRBV20-1, the J call TRBJ2-7, with D perhaps matching TRBD2 (5 bases). Trimming cost V 5 bases and J 7 bases, with 12 bases left between them. The CDR3 contains 11 residues. CDR1 and CDR2 from the germline V gene are DFQATT and SNEGSKA (reference sequence). CDR3 residues: CSAHGGEEQYF. CDR3 nucleotide sequence: TGCAGTGCTCACGGAGGAGAAGAGCAGTACTTC.

Comment on this clone: The sample carries other DNA sequences with the same CDR3. The V and J genes are TRBV7-3 and TRBJ1-1; D not resolved. Germline V gene sequence: CDR1 SGHTA, CDR2 FQGTGA. This CDR3 region has 13 residues. V gave up 4 bases and J gave up 5 bases, with 11 bases separating them. CDR3 amino acids: CASSSVKNTEAFF. CDR3 in DNA: TGTGCCAGCAGCTCAGTCAAGAATACTGAAGCTTTCTTT. Using reference TRBV7-3 and TRBJ1-1 for the parts outside the CDR3, the full variable domain is GAGVSQTPSNKVTEKGKYVELRCDPISGHTALYWYRQSLGQGPEFLIYFQGTGAADDSGLPNDRFFAVRPEGSVSTLKIQRTERGDSAVYLCASSSVKNTEAFFGQGTRLTVV.

The V call is TRBV18, the J call TRBJ1-1; TRBD1 agrees at 11 bases. V dropped 2 bases and J dropped 8; count of bases not matched to a gene: 1. CDR3 length: 13 residues. Germline values: CDR1 KGHSH, CDR2 LQKENI. The CDR3 bases are TGTGCCAGCTCACCAAGGACAGGGGGCGAAGCTTTCTTT. The encoded protein is CASSPRTGGEAFF.

The chain joins TRBV4-2 to TRBJ1-2; D uncertain. The CDR3 length is 15 residues. The V gene's germline CDR1 is LGHNA and CDR2 YNFKEQ. With 2 bases removed from V and 8 bases from J, the gap between germline ends came to 18 bases. The DNA for the CDR3 is TGTGCCAGCAGCCAACCTGGACTGCCCTTGGCGGGCTACACCTTC. Its translation: CASSQPGLPLAGYTF.

The chain combines TRBV5-8 with TRBJ1-1, with D uncertain. The CDR3 has 12 residues. V was clipped by 1 base and J by 8 bases, with 9 bases between them. Germline values: CDR1 SGHTS, CDR2 YDEGEE. The CDR3, as DNA: TGTGCCAGCAGCTTGACTTTCCGGGAAGCTTTCTTT. It yields the protein CASSLTFREAFF.